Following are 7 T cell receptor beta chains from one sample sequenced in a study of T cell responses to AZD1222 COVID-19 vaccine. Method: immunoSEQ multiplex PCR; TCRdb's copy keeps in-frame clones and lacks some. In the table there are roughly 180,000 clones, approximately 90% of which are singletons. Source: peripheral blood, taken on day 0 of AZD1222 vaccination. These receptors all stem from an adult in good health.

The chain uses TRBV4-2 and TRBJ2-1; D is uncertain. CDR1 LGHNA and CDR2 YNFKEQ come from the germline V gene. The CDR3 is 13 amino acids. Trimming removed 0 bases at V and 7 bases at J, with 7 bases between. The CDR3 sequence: CASSQDGRNEQFF. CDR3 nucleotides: TGTGCCAGCAGCCAAGATGGAAGGAATGAGCAGTTCTTC.

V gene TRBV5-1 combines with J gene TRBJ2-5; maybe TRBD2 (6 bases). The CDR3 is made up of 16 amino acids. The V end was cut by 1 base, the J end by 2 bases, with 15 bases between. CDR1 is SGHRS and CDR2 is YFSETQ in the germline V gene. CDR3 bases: TGCGCCAGCAGCTTGAGCGCTAGCGTGAGTCAAGAGACCCAGTACTTC. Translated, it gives CASSLSASVSQETQYF.

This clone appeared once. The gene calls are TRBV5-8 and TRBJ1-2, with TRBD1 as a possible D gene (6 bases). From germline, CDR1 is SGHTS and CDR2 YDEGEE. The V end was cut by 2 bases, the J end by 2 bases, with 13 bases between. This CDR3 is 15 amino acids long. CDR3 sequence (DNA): TGTGCCAGCAGCTTTGGGGCAGGGGAAAACTATGGCTACACCTTC. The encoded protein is CASSFGAGENYGYTF.

The DNA for the CDR3 is TGTGCCAGCAGCGGAACGGGACAGAGTAATTCACCCCTCCACTTT. This gives the protein CASSGTGQSNSPLHF. The V call is TRBV5-4, the J call TRBJ1-6; the match to TRBD1 covers 7 bases. V lost 4 bases, J lost 6 bases, and 7 bases stayed unmatched. Germline V gene sequence: CDR1 SGHNT, CDR2 YYREEE (reference sequence). The CDR3 is 15 residues long.

The DNA of the CDR3 is TGTGCCGTCTCGGCAGGGGCACCCACCACAGATACGCAGTATTTT. Its translation: CAVSAGAPTTDTQYF. The chain employs TRBV2 and TRBJ2-3; maybe TRBD1 (6 bases). Germline loops: CDR1 SNHLY, CDR2 FYNNEI. V was trimmed by 11 bases and J by 2 bases, leaving 20 bases between them. This CDR3 comprises 15 residues.

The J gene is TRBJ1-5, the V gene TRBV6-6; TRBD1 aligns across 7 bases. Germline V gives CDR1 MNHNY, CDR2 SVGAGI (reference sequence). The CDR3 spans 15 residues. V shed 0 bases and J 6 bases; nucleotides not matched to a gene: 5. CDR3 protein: CASSYSTGRGQPQHF. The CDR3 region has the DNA TGTGCCAGCAGTTACTCGACAGGGAGAGGTCAGCCCCAGCATTTT.

The CDR3 bases are TGCGCCAGCAGCCCTATAGCGGGGCCTCCACAAGAGACCCAGTACTTC. Protein sequence: CASSPIAGPPQETQYF. The chain links TRBV4-3 to TRBJ2-5; TRBD2 matches 8 bases. Per germline, CDR1 LGHNA and CDR2 YSLEER. CDR3 size: 16 residues. The J segment lost 2 bases and the V segment lost 4 bases, leaving 9 bases of the junction unmatched.